A single sample gave rise to the 22 T cell receptor beta chains below, sequenced in a study of human T cells and chemical hapten exposure (dated by TCRdb to the early 2020s). Explained via the paper, the time point label denotes: patch test 3, about 24 weeks after DPC sensitization. Taken with the paper, the label for treatment or condition translates to: therapeutic diphenylcyclopropenone sensitization with weekly scalp DPC. The library was obtained by RACE. TCRdb lists the instrument as NextSeq 500. Using fastp trimming at Q25 and MiXCR clonotype assembly, TCRdb reanalyzed the public sequencing data and kept in-frame beta chains. Duplicate CDR3 protein sequences are folded into a single record with the most common DNA and genes. Recorded for this sample are 150,000 to 200,000 distinct CDR3 sequences; 25% to 30% of them occurred a single time. The ten most abundant clones make up 2% to 2.5% of the sample.

Sequencing used whole blood, obtained in connection with sensitization to the hapten diphenylcyclopropenone (DPC). The receptors derive from a woman aged 18-29 years with alopecia areata. Some clones in this sample may be carry-over from other donors' samples.

This clonotype has ten or more counts. This rearrangement joins TRBV28 to TRBJ1-5; no definite D call. V shed 6 bases and J shed 13 bases, with 19 bases lying between them. The CDR3 sequence is 13 residues long. The germline gives CDR1 MDHEN, CDR2 SYDVKM. CDR3: CASSGDGSQNQHF. In DNA, the CDR3 is TGTGCCAGCAGCGGAGACGGGAGCCAGAATCAGCATTTT.

CDR3 region: CACTSGSETQYF. The CDR3 DNA sequence: TGCGCCTGTACTAGCGGGAGTGAGACCCAGTACTTC. The chain uses TRBV5-1 and TRBJ2-5, with 11 bases matching TRBD2. Trimming cost V 10 bases and J 5 bases; bases outside gene matches: 4. This CDR3 has 12 amino acids. CDR1 and CDR2 from the germline V gene are SGHRS and YFSETQ.

This rearrangement joins TRBV4-3 to TRBJ1-4; tentative D call: TRBD1 (6 bases). The V end was cut by 0 bases, the J end by 8 bases, with 16 bases between. The CDR3 extends over 16 amino acids. Germline V gene data show CDR1 as LGHNA and CDR2 as YSLEER. CDR3 bases: TGCGCCAGCAGCCAAGAGTCCCCGGGACAACGCGAAAAACTGTTTTTT. This codes for CASSQESPGQREKLFF.

There are a few counts of this clonotype. As DNA, the CDR3 is TGTGCCAGCAGCGTAGATGGGACAGTTAATGAAAAACTGTTTTTT. Protein product: CASSVDGTVNEKLFF. The gene calls are TRBV9 and TRBJ1-4; 7 bases match TRBD1. Germline V CDR1 and CDR2: SGDLS, YYNGEE. The V gene end was trimmed by 0 bases and the J gene end by 4 bases; junction bases not matched to a gene: 3. The CDR3 is made up of 15 amino acids. Supplemented by reference TRBV9 and TRBJ1-4, the full variable domain reads DSGVTQTPKHLITATGQRVTLRCSPRSGDLSVYWYQQSLDQGLQFLIQYYNGEERAKGNILERFSAQQFPDLHSELNLSSLELGDSALYFCASSVDGTVNEKLFFGSGTQLSVL.

The gene calls are TRBV7-2 and TRBJ2-1; the D gene is possibly TRBD2 (7 bases). The CDR3 is made up of 15 amino acids. The germline V gene encodes CDR1 SGHTA and CDR2 FQGNSA. V lost 7 bases and J lost 8, with 21 bases in between. The chain's CDR3 is CASNEGGGRVHEQFF. For the CDR3, the DNA is TGTGCCAGCAATGAGGGGGGCGGGAGAGTCCATGAGCAGTTCTTC.

This chain connects TRBV29-1 to TRBJ2-2; D gene ambiguous. V shed 3 bases and J shed 5 bases, with 7 bases lying between them. The CDR3 spans 12 residues. Germline CDR1 reads SQVTM; CDR2 reads ANQGSEA. Here the CDR3 reads CSVDIGTGELFF. CDR3 coding DNA: TGCAGCGTTGATATTGGGACCGGGGAGCTGTTTTTT.

The CDR3 coding sequence is TGTGCCAGCAGCTTAGTATCTGCGGGCTTCTATGGCTACACCTTC. Translation: CASSLVSAGFYGYTF. The rearrangement joins TRBV13 to TRBJ1-2, with D unclear. Germline V gene lookup returns CDR1 PRHDT and CDR2 FYEKMQ (reference sequence). This CDR3 contains 15 residues. Trimming took 1 base from V and 4 from J, leaving 13 bases between them.

This clonotype was seen many times. The genes are TRBV4-1 and TRBJ1-6; no firm D call. V was pared by 0 bases and J by 7 bases, with 10 bases between. CDR3 length equals 15 residues. Germline V gene data show CDR1 as MGHRA and CDR2 as YSYEKL. As DNA, the CDR3 is TGCGCCAGCAGCCAAGAACCGTTGGGGAATTCACCCCTCCACTTT. Translating it yields CASSQEPLGNSPLHF.

This clonotype showed up just a few times. This chain uses TRBV7-9 with TRBJ2-4; 10 nucleotides match TRBD2. J gave up 7 bases and V 5 bases, and 14 bases lay outside the gene matches. The CDR3 spans 17 residues. The V gene's germline CDR1 is SEHNR and CDR2 FQNEAQ (reference sequence). The chain's CDR3 is CASSPREREGRGNIQYF. The CDR3 DNA follows: TGTGCCAGCAGCCCCCGTGAGCGGGAGGGCCGCGGGAACATTCAGTACTTC.

The chain links TRBV6-1 to TRBJ1-6; possible D gene TRBD1, 6 bases. The CDR3 runs 14 residues. The germline CDR1 and CDR2 sequences are MNHNS and SASEGT. V lost 4 bases, J lost 7 bases, and 11 bases lay in between. Written as DNA, the CDR3 is TGTGCCAGCAGTGTAATAAGGGGGAATTCACCCCTCCACTTT. Translating gives CASSVIRGNSPLHF.

A few counts support this clonotype. The chain combines TRBV9 with TRBJ2-1; a possible D gene is TRBD2 (8 bases). The CDR3 contains 15 residues. The germline V gene encodes CDR1 SGDLS and CDR2 YYNGEE. With 4 bases removed from V and 8 bases from J, the gap between germline ends came to 19 bases. The CDR3 region is CASSPGGAGGDEQFF. CDR3 coding DNA: TGTGCCAGCAGCCCAGGGGGGGCGGGAGGCGATGAGCAGTTCTTC.

The chain has TRBV10-3 and TRBJ2-7; 7 nucleotides align to TRBD2. From germline, CDR1 is ENHRY and CDR2 SYGVKD. V gave up 5 bases and J gave up 5 bases; unmatched junction bases: 3. The CDR3 has 12 amino acids. The chain's CDR3 is CAISSAGNEQYF. Here the CDR3 DNA reads TGTGCCATCAGTTCAGCGGGGAACGAGCAGTACTTC.

Here the CDR3 DNA reads TGTGCCAGCTCCCTCCTCTACTACGAGCAGTACTTC. Protein sequence: CASSLLYYEQYF. This chain uses TRBV18 with TRBJ2-7, with D unclear. Trimming left V 6 bases short and J 3 bases short, with 9 bases between. CDR3 length equals 12 residues. Germline V lookup: CDR1 KGHSH, CDR2 LQKENI. Full variable domain (missing parts from reference TRBV18 and TRBJ2-7): NAGVMQNPRHLVRRRGQEARLRCSPMKGHSHVYWYRQLPEEGLKFMVYLQKENIIDESGMPKERFSAEFPKEGPSILRIQQVVRGDSAAYFCASSLLYYEQYFGPGTRLTVT.

The gene calls are TRBV5-1 and TRBJ2-3; no clear D gene. The V gene's germline CDR1 is SGHRS and CDR2 YFSETQ. The CDR3 runs 13 residues. V lost 2 bases to trimming and J lost 3 bases, with 7 bases between them. CDR3 coding DNA: TGCGCCAGCAGCTTTACACCGACAGATACGCAGTATTTT. This translates into CASSFTPTDTQYF.

The chain couples TRBV29-1 to TRBJ2-1, with D possibly being TRBD2 (7 bases). The CDR3 totals 13 residues. CDR1 SQVTM and CDR2 ANQGSEA come from the germline V gene. V lost 4 bases and J 4 bases, leaving 11 bases between the germline ends. For the CDR3, the DNA is TGCAGCGTTGCGAGGGGGGGATACAATGAGCAGTTCTTC. Residues: CSVARGGYNEQFF.

In this sample, this clonotype turned up once. The chain employs TRBV18 and TRBJ1-5; no clear D gene. The CDR3 sequence is 17 residues long. With 5 bases removed from V and 4 bases from J, the gap between germline ends came to 21 bases. Germline-derived CDR1 and CDR2 are KGHSH and LQKENI. CDR3 in DNA: TGTGCCAGCTCAATATCACCACCTAATCTTGTAAATCAGCCCCAGCATTTT. Its translation: CASSISPPNLVNQPQHF.

The chain combines TRBV7-6 with TRBJ2-7; the match to TRBD2 covers 11 bases. V trimming: 2 bases; J trimming: 3 bases; junction bases outside the gene matches: 3. Germline V gene sequence: CDR1 SGHVS, CDR2 FNYEAQ. CDR3 length: 15 residues. The CDR3 nucleotides read TGTGCCAGCAGCTTAACTAGCGGGGGAGTCTACGAGCAGTACTTC. It specifies CASSLTSGGVYEQYF. The full variable domain, rest sourced from reference TRBV7-6 and TRBJ2-7, is GAGVSQSPRYKVTKRGQDVALRCDPISGHVSLYWYRQALGQGPEFLTYFNYEAQQDKSGLPNDRFSAERPEGSISTLTIQRTEQRDSAMYRCASSLTSGGVYEQYFGPGTRLTVT.

There are a few counts of this clonotype. The DNA for the CDR3 is TGTGCCAGCAGCGCCTGGACAGGGCCAGGCTATGGCTACACCTTC. Amino acids: CASSAWTGPGYGYTF. The rearrangement uses TRBV9 and TRBJ1-2, with TRBD1 matching over 8 bases. CDR3 length: 15 residues. The germline V gene has CDR1 SGDLS and CDR2 YYNGEE. With 3 bases clipped from V and 4 bases from J, the junction kept 8 bases outside the gene matches.

Only a few counts were recorded for this clonotype. The V call is TRBV7-2, the J call TRBJ2-3, with 10 bases fitting TRBD2. Germline lookup yields CDR1 SGHTA and CDR2 FQGNSA. This CDR3 contains 18 residues. With 1 base clipped from V and 1 base from J, the junction kept 8 bases outside the gene matches. For the CDR3, the DNA is TGTGCCAGCAGCTTAGGATCTAGCGGGAGTACGGGCACAGATACGCAGTATTTT. Translation: CASSLGSSGSTGTDTQYF.

This clonotype was seen only a few times. This chain links TRBV14 with TRBJ2-5; the D is unclear. Trimming removed 3 bases at V and 10 bases at J, with 15 bases between. CDR3 size: 13 residues. Germline assignment: CDR1 SGHDN and CDR2 FVKESK. The CDR3 bases are TGTGCCAGCAGCCACGAAAGGTGGAGAGACCAGTACTTC. Translation gives CASSHERWRDQYF. Based on the CDR3 plus reference TRBV14 and TRBJ2-5, the full variable domain is EAGVTQFPSHSVIEKGQTVTLRCDPISGHDNLYWYRRVMGKEIKFLLHFVKESKQDESGMPNNRFLAERTGGTYSTLKVQPAELEDSGVYFCASSHERWRDQYFGPGTRLLVL.

There are many counts of this clonotype. This chain joins TRBV11-2 and TRBJ2-4; D tentatively fits TRBD1 or TRBD2 (5 bases each). In germline, CDR1 is SGHAT, CDR2 FQNNGV. V was pared by 6 bases and J by 5 bases, with 17 bases between. The CDR3 spans 15 residues. The chain's CDR3 is CASRPGLGGQNIQYF. Written as DNA, the CDR3 is TGTGCCAGCAGACCGGGGCTTGGGGGTCAAAACATTCAGTACTTC.

V is TRBV20-1 and J is TRBJ2-2; possible D gene TRBD2, 6 bases. The CDR3 contains 14 residues. Per germline, CDR1 DFQATT and CDR2 SNEGSKA (reference sequence). V was cut by 1 base and J by 7 bases, with 13 bases left in between. The CDR3 DNA follows: TGCAGTGCTAGAGTGGAGAGGGACTTCGGGGAGCTGTTTTTT. Translating gives CSARVERDFGELFF.